This T cell receptor beta chain was obtained from a study of CD8+CD57+ T cells in acquired aplastic anemia. As for the study in general: Mean yield of DNA from sorted CD4+ and CD8+ cells was 3.2 ug.

Study-level points and caveats: Patients versus controls showed no significant CD8+ Simpson's diversity difference.

This clonotype was found once. Antigen: not known. Per the germline V gene, CDR1 is SQVTM and CDR2 is ANQGSEA. CDR3 size: 12 residues. With V trimmed by 6 bases and J by 7 bases, 8 bases remained unmatched. The study profiled TCR beta VDJ and CDR3 using genomic DNA as template. TCRdb reanalysed the reads using MiXCR and keeps one entry per CDR3 protein. The sample lists approximately 220,000 distinct CDR3 sequences; approximately 45% were seen once. CD8+CD57+ cell expansion, shown by flow cytometry, had occurred in the patients selected for sequencing. V and J are TRBV29-1 and TRBJ1-1; 7 nucleotides align to TRBD1. This clonotype was obtained from a human donor with aplastic anemia. The sample consisted of sorted CD4+, CD8+, or CD8+CD57+ T cells (not recorded which) from PBMCs. CDR3 region: CSVPGTAIEAFF. In nucleotides, the CDR3 is TGCAGCGTACCCGGGACAGCTATTGAAGCTTTCTTT.